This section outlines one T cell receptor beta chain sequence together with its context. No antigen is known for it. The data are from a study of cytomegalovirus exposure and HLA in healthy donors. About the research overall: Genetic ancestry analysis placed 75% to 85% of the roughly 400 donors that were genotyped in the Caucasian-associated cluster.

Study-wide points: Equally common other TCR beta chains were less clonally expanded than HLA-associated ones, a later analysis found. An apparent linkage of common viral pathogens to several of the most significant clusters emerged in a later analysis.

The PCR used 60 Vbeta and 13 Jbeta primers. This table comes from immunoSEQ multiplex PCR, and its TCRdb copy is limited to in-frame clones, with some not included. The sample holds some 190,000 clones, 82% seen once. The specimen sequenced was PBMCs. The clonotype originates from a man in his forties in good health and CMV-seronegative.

Written as DNA, the CDR3 is TGTGCCAGCAGCGGTCGAGGTAGCGGGGGGTACAATGAGCAGTTCTTC. It encodes CASSGRGSGGYNEQFF. The chain couples TRBV7-6 to TRBJ2-1; TRBD2 matches at 10 bases. Germline V gives CDR1 SGHVS, CDR2 FNYEAQ. V trimming: 5 bases; J trimming: 4 bases; junction bases outside the gene matches: 8. The CDR3 runs 16 residues.